These 27 T cell receptor beta chains came from one sample sequenced in a study of blood T cell repertoires in COVID-19. Here immunoSEQ multiplex PCR was the method, and the copy in TCRdb shows in-frame clones only, minus some. The sample contains tens of thousands of clones, about 86% of which appear only once. Sequenced sample: peripheral blood. These receptors all come from a man between 60 and 75 years old with acute or convalescent COVID-19.

The rearrangement joins TRBV12-3 or TRBV12-4 to TRBJ1-2; D remains ambiguous. V lost 5 bases and J 7 bases, leaving 14 bases between the germline ends. The CDR3 has 13 amino acids. This CDR3 reads CASSTWPAFGYTF. In DNA form, the CDR3 reads TGTGCCAGCAGTACCTGGCCTGCCTTTGGCTACACCTTC.

The V gene is TRBV19, the J gene TRBJ2-7, with D possibly TRBD2 on 6 matching bases. V was clipped by 5 bases and J by 3 bases, with 26 bases between them. From germline, CDR1 is LNHDA and CDR2 SQIVND (reference sequence). The CDR3 covers 18 residues. The CDR3 loop is CASSLGTPAPQNSYEQYF. The CDR3 nucleotides read TGTGCCAGTAGTCTCGGGACTCCCGCCCCACAAAATAGCTACGAGCAGTACTTC.

The genes are TRBV11-2 and TRBJ2-5; 10 nucleotides match TRBD2. Germline V CDR1 and CDR2: SGHAT, FQNNGV. Trimming cost V 0 bases and J 4 bases; bases outside gene matches: 17. This CDR3 contains 20 residues. The CDR3 coding sequence is TGTGCCAGCAGCTTAGAACGTCTAGCGGGAGTATCCCTTCGAGGAGAGACCCAGTACTTC. Its protein product is CASSLERLAGVSLRGETQYF. Supplemented by reference TRBV11-2 and TRBJ2-5, the full variable domain reads EAGVAQSPRYKIIEKRQSVAFWCNPISGHATLYWYQQILGQGPKLLIQFQNNGVVDDSQLPKDRFSAERLKGVDSTLKIQPAKLEDSAVYLCASSLERLAGVSLRGETQYFGPGTRLLVL.

The rearrangement joins TRBV7-3 to TRBJ2-5, with D unclear. This CDR3 has 13 amino acids. V lost 4 bases and J 0 bases, leaving 6 bases between the germline ends. Germline V gene sequence: CDR1 SGHTA, CDR2 FQGTGA. CDR3 nucleotide sequence: TGTGCCAGCAGCTACTCGGACCAAGAGACCCAGTACTTC. Its protein is CASSYSDQETQYF.

V and J are TRBV6-4 and TRBJ2-7; 12 bases agree with TRBD1. The ends lost 4 bases at V and 2 bases at J; junction bases unmatched: 3. The CDR3 is 15 amino acids. Germline CDR1 and CDR2: MRHNA and SNTAGT. The CDR3 DNA reads as TGTGCCAGCAGTGTGGGACAGGGGGCACCCTACGAGCAGTACTTC. Protein sequence: CASSVGQGAPYEQYF.

The rearrangement joins TRBV6-6 to TRBJ1-1; D is perhaps TRBD1 (5 bases). CDR1 is MNHNY, CDR2 SVGAGI, per germline (reference sequence). The CDR3 has 13 residues. The germline V and J ends were trimmed by 6 bases and 2 bases, with 10 bases remaining between them. DNA for the CDR3: TGTGCCAGCAGACTTCAGGGAAACACTGAAGCTTTCTTT. It codes for CASRLQGNTEAFF.

This clone was recorded a few times. V usage is TRBV19 and J usage is TRBJ1-2; the match to TRBD1 covers 7 bases. The germline V gene has CDR1 LNHDA and CDR2 SQIVND (reference sequence). The CDR3 is made up of 13 amino acids. The V segment lost 4 bases and the J segment 4 bases; nucleotides outside the gene matches: 3. CDR3 DNA: TGTGCCAGTAGTACGGGGACAGCCTATGGCTACACCTTC. It codes for CASSTGTAYGYTF.

The chain couples TRBV7-6 to TRBJ1-1, with D perhaps TRBD1 (5 bases). In germline, CDR1 is SGHVS, CDR2 FNYEAQ. Trimming left V 5 bases short and J 4 bases short, with 17 bases between. This CDR3 is built from 15 residues. CDR3 sequence reads: CASSPIDGAGTEAFF. CDR3 DNA sequence: TGTGCCAGCAGCCCCATAGATGGGGCTGGCACTGAAGCTTTCTTT.

V gene TRBV3-1 (or the pseudogene TRBV3-2) combines with J gene TRBJ1-2, with 7 bases identical to TRBD1. The CDR3 extends over 15 amino acids. Germline V gene data show CDR1 as LGHDT and CDR2 as YNNKEL (reference sequence). V shed 4 bases, J shed 4 bases, and the junction held 9 bases outside the gene matches. CDR3 region: CASSPPGQEFYGYTF. The CDR3 coding sequence is TGTGCCAGCAGCCCGCCAGGACAGGAGTTCTATGGCTACACCTTC.

The chain has TRBV30 and TRBJ2-5; TRBD2 matches at 9 bases. V was clipped by 4 bases and J by 2 bases; unmatched bases: 5. CDR3 length: 14 amino acids. CDR1 and CDR2 (germline): GTSNPN, SVGIG (reference sequence). The CDR3 DNA is TGTGCCTGGAAGCGGGGGGCGTTACAAGAGACCCAGTACTTC. Encoded protein: CAWKRGALQETQYF.

This clone was seen a single time. The chain joins TRBV5-1 to TRBJ2-7; D ambiguous. This CDR3 has 14 residues. CDR1 is SGHRS and CDR2 is YFSETQ in the germline V gene. V lost 0 bases and J lost 5, with 12 bases in between. For the CDR3, the DNA is TGCGCCAGCAGCTTGGATGTATATTTCGACGAGCAGTACTTC. Protein product: CASSLDVYFDEQYF.

This chain joins TRBV27 and TRBJ2-7, with D perhaps matching TRBD2 (5 bases). The germline V gene encodes CDR1 MNHEY and CDR2 SMNVEV (reference sequence). Trimming cost V 6 bases and J 6 bases, with 21 bases left between them. CDR3 size: 15 residues. CDR3 loop: CASSSYRAQSGEQYF. CDR3 sequence (DNA): TGTGCCAGCAGCTCTTACCGGGCCCAGAGCGGCGAGCAGTACTTC.

The V call is TRBV27, the J call TRBJ1-1, with 9 positions matching TRBD1. Germline V gene lookup returns CDR1 MNHEY and CDR2 SMNVEV (reference sequence). CDR3 length: 14 amino acids. V dropped 5 bases and J dropped 6; count of bases not matched to a gene: 7. CDR3 sequence: CASSAQGAYSEAFF. The DNA for the CDR3 is TGTGCCAGCAGTGCACAGGGGGCCTATTCTGAAGCTTTCTTT.

The rearrangement links TRBV7-2 to TRBJ1-3, with 9 bases identical to TRBD1. The CDR3 sequence is 17 residues long. Looked up from germline, CDR1 is SGHTA and CDR2 is FQGNSA. The V and J ends lost 4 bases and 4 bases, in that order; junction bases with no gene match: 11. The CDR3 loop reads CASSSALGQGRGNTIYF. The CDR3 DNA follows: TGTGCCAGCAGCTCAGCGCTAGGACAGGGGAGAGGAAACACCATATATTTT.

This chain connects TRBV2 to TRBJ2-6; D ambiguous. V lost 3 bases and J lost 1, with 19 bases in between. The germline CDR1 and CDR2 sequences are SNHLY and FYNNEI. The CDR3 extends over 19 amino acids. The CDR3 loop reads CASSEDSPRLRSGANVLTF. CDR3 sequence (DNA): TGTGCCAGCAGTGAGGATTCCCCCAGGTTAAGGTCTGGGGCCAACGTCCTGACTTTC.

This chain connects TRBV3-1 (or the pseudogene TRBV3-2) to TRBJ1-4; D ambiguous. The germline V gene encodes CDR1 LGHDT and CDR2 YNNKEL (reference sequence). The V end lost 1 base, the J end lost 9 bases, and 9 bases lay between the germline ends. CDR3 size: 13 residues. This CDR3 is CASSQGRSQKLFF. CDR3 coding DNA: TGTGCCAGCAGCCAAGGCCGGTCGCAAAAACTGTTTTTT.

V and J are TRBV3-1 (or the pseudogene TRBV3-2) and TRBJ1-1; 8 bases are shared with TRBD1. The CDR3 is 14 residues long. V dropped 0 bases and J dropped 7; count of bases not matched to a gene: 4. The germline V gene encodes CDR1 LGHDT and CDR2 YNNKEL (reference sequence). The CDR3 here is CASSQDPDRGEAFF. In DNA form, the CDR3 reads TGTGCCAGCAGCCAAGACCCAGACAGGGGTGAAGCTTTCTTT.

The chain employs TRBV2 and TRBJ1-4; no clear D gene. In germline, CDR1 is SNHLY, CDR2 FYNNEI. The V end lost 7 bases, the J end lost 8 bases, and 17 bases lay between the germline ends. This CDR3 is built from 14 residues. CDR3 bases: TGTGCCAGCATCAAAGAGGGATTAGGAGAAAAACTGTTTTTT. It codes for CASIKEGLGEKLFF.

The gene calls are TRBV19 and TRBJ2-7; 9 positions agree with TRBD1. The germline V gene encodes CDR1 LNHDA and CDR2 SQIVND (reference sequence). The V segment lost 5 bases and the J segment 6 bases; nucleotides outside the gene matches: 8. CDR3 length: 14 residues. CDR3 region: CASSQTGGAAEQYF. The CDR3 DNA is TGTGCCAGTAGTCAGACAGGGGGGGCAGCCGAGCAGTACTTC.

This chain joins TRBV19 and TRBJ2-5, with TRBD1 identical over 8 bases. Trimming removed 3 bases from V and 5 bases from J; junction bases left unmatched: 5. The CDR3 totals 14 residues. Germline-derived CDR1 and CDR2 are LNHDA and SQIVND (reference sequence). The CDR3 bases are TGTGCCAGTAGTATTCAGGGGGCGCATGAGACCCAGTACTTC. It encodes CASSIQGAHETQYF.

The chain joins TRBV6-5 to TRBJ2-3; 7 bases are a match to TRBD1. The V gene end was trimmed by 5 bases and the J gene end by 0 bases; junction bases not matched to a gene: 5. CDR1 MNHEY and CDR2 SVGAGI come from the germline V gene. The CDR3 length is 15 residues. CDR3 protein: CASSHGTDSTDTQYF. The CDR3 coding sequence is TGTGCCAGCAGTCACGGGACAGATAGCACAGATACGCAGTATTTT.

The rearrangement joins TRBV14 to TRBJ1-4, with unresolved D. The germline V gene encodes CDR1 SGHDN and CDR2 FVKESK. The CDR3 sequence is 15 residues long. Trimming took off 1 base at V and 0 bases at J, with 6 bases between the two ends. The CDR3 loop reads CASSQGRSTNEKLFF. Here the CDR3 DNA reads TGTGCCAGCAGCCAAGGCAGATCAACTAATGAAAAACTGTTTTTT.

DNA for the CDR3: TGTGCCACCAGCAGGGACAGGGCGAACACCGGGGAGCTGTTTTTT. It is translated as CATSRDRANTGELFF. J is TRBJ2-2 and V is TRBV15, with 8 bases aligning to TRBD1. This CDR3 is built from 15 residues. The germline CDR1 and CDR2 sequences are LNHNV and YYDKDF (reference sequence). The ends lost 3 bases at V and 0 bases at J; junction bases unmatched: 0.

The chain recombines TRBV29-1 with TRBJ1-2, with D perhaps TRBD1 (6 bases). The V end was cut by 6 bases, the J end by 7 bases, with 15 bases between. The CDR3 covers 12 residues. Germline assignment: CDR1 SQVTM and CDR2 ANQGSEA. CDR3 bases: TGCAGCGTGGGGGGGCAGGGCTCTGGCTACACCTTC. Its protein is CSVGGQGSGYTF.

The chain carries TRBV9 and TRBJ2-2; 11 bases match TRBD1. Germline trimming cut 1 base from V and 5 bases from J; bases unmatched to any gene: 1. Germline lookup yields CDR1 SGDLS and CDR2 YYNGEE. The CDR3 covers 15 residues. CDR3 DNA: TGTGCCAGCAGCGTATGGGACAGGGGGACCGGGGAGCTGTTTTTT. Protein product: CASSVWDRGTGELFF.

The chain recombines TRBV5-4 with TRBJ2-7; D gene uncertain. Germline CDR1 is SGHNT and CDR2 is YYREEE (reference sequence). This CDR3 is built from 14 residues. V was trimmed by 0 bases and J by 3 bases, leaving 10 bases between them. CDR3 protein: CASSLGGGSYEQYF. CDR3 nucleotides: TGTGCCAGCAGCTTGGGAGGCGGCAGCTACGAGCAGTACTTC.

The chain has TRBV19 and TRBJ1-2; the D gene is possibly TRBD1 (6 bases). V was pared by 6 bases and J by 2 bases, with 13 bases between. The V gene's germline CDR1 is LNHDA and CDR2 SQIVND (reference sequence). The CDR3 consists of 14 residues. The CDR3 is CASRRRDTNYGYTF. CDR3 in DNA: TGTGCCAGTAGACGCCGGGACACGAACTATGGCTACACCTTC. Looking up the rest from reference TRBV19 and TRBJ1-2 gives the full variable domain: DGGITQSPKYLFRKEGQNVTLSCEQNLNHDAMYWYRQDPGQGLRLIYYSQIVNDFQKGDIAEGYSVSREKKESFPLTVTSAQKNPTAFYLCASRRRDTNYGYTFGSGTRLTVV.